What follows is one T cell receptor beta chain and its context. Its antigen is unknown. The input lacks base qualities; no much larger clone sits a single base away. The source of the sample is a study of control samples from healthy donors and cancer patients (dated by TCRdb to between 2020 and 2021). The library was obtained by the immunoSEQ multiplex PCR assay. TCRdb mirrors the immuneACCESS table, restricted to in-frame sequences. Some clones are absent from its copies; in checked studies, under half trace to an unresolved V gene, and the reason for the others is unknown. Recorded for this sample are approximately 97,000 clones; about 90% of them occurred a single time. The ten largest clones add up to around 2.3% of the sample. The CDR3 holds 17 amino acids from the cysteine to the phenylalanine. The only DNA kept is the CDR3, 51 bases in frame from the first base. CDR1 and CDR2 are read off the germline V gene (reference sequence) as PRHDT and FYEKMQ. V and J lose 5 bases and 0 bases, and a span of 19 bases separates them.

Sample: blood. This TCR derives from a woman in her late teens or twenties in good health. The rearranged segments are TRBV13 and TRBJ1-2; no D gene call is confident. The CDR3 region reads CASSLIGSELANYGYTF. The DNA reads TGTGCCAGCAGCCTAATCGGGAGCGAGTTAGCTAACTATGGCTACACCTTC.